This TCR beta chain was retrieved from a study of blood T cell repertoires in COVID-19. TCRdb's table, derived via immunoSEQ multiplex PCR, lists solely in-frame clones and lacks some. The sample contains some 88,000 clones, 75% to 90% of which appear only once. Between the trimmed V and J ends, which lost 0 bases and 5 bases, there was a span of 13 bases. There are 15 residues in the CDR3. CDR1 is LNHNV and CDR2 is YYDKDF in the germline V gene (reference sequence). The receptor was derived from a man aged 60 to 75 with acute or convalescent COVID-19. This rearrangement joins TRBV15 to TRBJ1-2; D remains unclear. Sequencing was carried out using peripheral blood. This chain's CDR3 is CATSRDLNDKYGYTF. Here the CDR3 DNA reads TGTGCCACCAGCAGAGATCTCAACGACAAGTATGGCTACACCTTC.